The TCR beta chain described here comes from a study of coeliac disease. The method was immunoSEQ multiplex PCR; TCRdb's version includes in-frame clones alone and lacks a portion of them. This sample has 3,500 to 5,500 clones; more than 50% occur once, and the top ten carry approximately 15%. The germline CDR1 and CDR2 sequences are LNHDA and SQIVND (reference sequence). The germline V and J ends were trimmed by 6 bases and 6 bases, with 18 bases remaining between them. This CDR3 spans 15 amino acids. The chain recombines TRBV19 with TRBJ2-1; D is unclear. The receptor comes from a human donor with active celiac disease. The sample comprised intraepithelial lymphocytes from the gut. Here the CDR3 reads CASRWRGQVGNEQFF. In DNA form, the CDR3 reads TGTGCCAGTAGATGGCGTGGGCAGGTGGGCAATGAGCAGTTCTTC.